These T cell receptor beta chains were read from a single sample in a study of T-cell memory formation after mild COVID-19. Via MiXCR, TCRdb re-called the 5' RACE reads, giving one row per CDR3 protein. Among 110,000 to 150,000 distinct CDR3 sequences, around 14% were seen once, and the ten largest hold roughly 28%. The material sequenced was PBMCs or a T cell subset sorted from them (not recorded which). These TCRs come from an adult woman who had mild COVID-19 (a few samples of this study predate the infection). Cell type and time point are not known. The CDR3 runs from the conserved cysteine through the conserved F or W. D genes are given only for firm matches. Where a row states a size, it is once, few, many or the class of an expanded clone; other rows omit it.

clone size	D gene	V gene	J gene	CDR3 DNA	CDR3 protein
many	TRBD2	TRBV4-3	TRBJ2-1	TGCGCCAGCAGCCAAGATCGAACTAGCGGGAGGGAGCAGTTCTTC	CASSQDRTSGREQFF
.	TRBD2	TRBV7-6	TRBJ2-1	TGTGCCAGCAGCCCGGGACTAGCTGTGAATGAGCAGTTCTTC	CASSPGLAVNEQFF
few	TRBD2	TRBV7-9	TRBJ2-3	TGTGCCAGCAGCTTACGCGGGGGAAGGATAGATACGCAGTATTTT	CASSLRGGRIDTQYF
.	TRBD2	TRBV20-1	TRBJ2-5	TGCAGTGCTAGCCGTGCTCCGGGACTAGCGGGGAAAGAGACCCAGTACTTC	CSASRAPGLAGKETQYF
.	.	TRBV10-3	TRBJ1-5	TGTGCCATCAGTGACCCTGCCCGGGAGGGGAGCAATCAGCCCCAGCATTTT	CAISDPAREGSNQPQHF
.	TRBD2	TRBV18	TRBJ2-1	TGTGCCAGCTCACCAGGGACTAGCAGTATTGAGCAGTTCTTC	CASSPGTSSIEQFF
few	.	TRBV7-9	TRBJ2-7	TGTGCCAGCAGCTTCCCAGGGGTCTCTTACGAGCAGTACTTC	CASSFPGVSYEQYF
.	.	TRBV29-1	TRBJ1-2	TGCAGCGTTGAGTTACCCTCAGAGTATGGCTACACCTTC	CSVELPSEYGYTF
.	.	TRBV29-1	TRBJ2-5	TGCAGCGTTGAAGGGGCAGGGATTCAAGAGACCCAGTACTTC	CSVEGAGIQETQYF
.	TRBD1	TRBV18	TRBJ2-7	TGTGCCAGCTCACGGACAGGGCGCAGTTACGAGCAGTACTTC	CASSRTGRSYEQYF
.	TRBD1	TRBV7-9	TRBJ1-1	TGTGCCAGCAGCTTGGGACAGGGATTGACTGAAGCTTTCTTT	CASSLGQGLTEAFF
.	.	TRBV7-9	TRBJ2-1	TGTGCCAGCAGCTTAGCGCCCCAGTATGAGCAGTTCTTC	CASSLAPQYEQFF
.	.	TRBV5-1	TRBJ2-7	TGCGCCAGCAGCCCGGTGGACATCAACAGGGTCGGGGAGCAGTACTTC	CASSPVDINRVGEQYF
few	TRBD2	TRBV7-6	TRBJ2-5	TGTGCCAGCAGACCCACTAGCGGGATAGGGGAGACCCAGTACTTC	CASRPTSGIGETQYF
few	.	TRBV7-8	TRBJ2-2	TGTGCCAGCAGCCCCGGGACTTTGAACACCGGGGAGCTGTTTTTT	CASSPGTLNTGELFF
.	.	TRBV2	TRBJ1-2	TGTGCCAGCGGGGGGGCCAATGGCTACACCTTC	CASGGANGYTF
.	.	TRBV7-2	TRBJ1-1	TGTGCCAGCAGCCCACAAGGGGGTCGGGAGACTGAGGCTTTCTTT	CASSPQGGRETEAFF
few	.	TRBV11-2	TRBJ1-2	TGTGCCAGCAGCCCTGGGGTGGCCTCCCCCTATGGCTACACCTTC	CASSPGVASPYGYTF
few	.	TRBV7-9	TRBJ2-1	TGTGCCAGCAGCTTACTCGATGACAGACGAGAGCAGTTCTTC	CASSLLDDRREQFF
.	.	TRBV7-9	TRBJ1-1	TGTGCCAGCAGCTTAGGACAGTCCTGGACTGAAGCTTTCTTT	CASSLGQSWTEAFF
.	TRBD2	TRBV3-1	TRBJ2-1	TGTGCCAGCAGCCAAGCGGGACTAGGGGACAATGAGCAGTTCTTC	CASSQAGLGDNEQFF
many	.	TRBV18	TRBJ2-7	TGTGCCAGCTCACCGTACCGAGGCTCCTACGAGCAGTACTTC	CASSPYRGSYEQYF
many	TRBD2	TRBV7-8	TRBJ2-5	TGTGCCAGCAGCTTAGCGCGGGAGGAGGGGGGTTTTGGGGAGACCCAGTACTTC	CASSLAREEGGFGETQYF
.	TRBD1	TRBV19	TRBJ1-6	TGTGCCAGTACTTTGGACAGGGGCGCCAATTCACCCCTCCACTTT	CASTLDRGANSPLHF
.	.	TRBV30	TRBJ2-2	TGTGCCTGGAGTGGCGGGATTACCGGGGAGCTGTTTTTT	CAWSGGITGELFF
few	.	TRBV20-1	TRBJ2-7	TGCAGTGCCTCCTTGGGGTACGAGCAGTACTTC	CSASLGYEQYF
many	TRBD2	TRBV7-6	TRBJ2-1	TGTGCCAGCAGCTCGTCACTAGCGGGGGGGAGGTTTGAGCAGTTCTTC	CASSSSLAGGRFEQFF
few	.	TRBV7-9	TRBJ2-7	TGTGCCAGCAGCTTATATTTGTCAGGCTCCTACGAGCAGTACTTC	CASSLYLSGSYEQYF
few	.	TRBV7-9	TRBJ2-7	TGTGCCAGCAGCGACCGGACGGGGATGGGGAAGTACTTC	CASSDRTGMGKYF
.	.	TRBV12-3/TRBV12-4	TRBJ2-1	TGTGCCAGCAGTTTTTCAGAATCCAATGAGCAGTTCTTC	CASSFSESNEQFF
few	.	TRBV7-2	TRBJ1-1	TGTGCCAGCACCCAGGACGGGGTGAACACTGAAGCTTTCTTT	CASTQDGVNTEAFF
.	.	TRBV7-3	TRBJ2-3	TGTGCCAGCAGCCCCCAGGTGCTAGGCACAGATACGCAGTATTTT	CASSPQVLGTDTQYF
.	.	TRBV5-6	TRBJ2-5	TGTGCCAGCAGCTTGTGGGGGGCTGGAGAGACCCAGTACTTC	CASSLWGAGETQYF
.	.	TRBV27	TRBJ2-1	TGTGCCAGCAGCCTTCTCTCCGAGTACAATGAGCAGTTCTTC	CASSLLSEYNEQFF
.	TRBD1	TRBV19	TRBJ2-2	TGTGCCAGTAGCCCTTCGAGGGGGCCCTTGGGAACCGGGGAGCTGTTTTTT	CASSPSRGPLGTGELFF
.	TRBD1	TRBV12-3/TRBV12-4	TRBJ2-5	TGTGCCAGCAGCCTGATCAGGGGGCACCAGACCCAGTACTTC	CASSLIRGHQTQYF
few	TRBD1	TRBV9	TRBJ2-7	TGTGCCAGCAGCGTCGGGACAGGGGCCCACGAGCAGTACTTC	CASSVGTGAHEQYF
.	TRBD2	TRBV7-9	TRBJ2-3	TGTGCCAGCAGCCGGGGACTAGCGGGTTTGACAGATACGCAGTATTTT	CASSRGLAGLTDTQYF
few	.	TRBV29-1	TRBJ2-3	TGCAGCGCTGAAGACTACCCGGATACGCAGTATTTT	CSAEDYPDTQYF
.	TRBD2	TRBV5-1	TRBJ2-3	TGCGCCAGCAGCTTGAGACTAGCGGGTTTTGCAGATACGCAGTATTTT	CASSLRLAGFADTQYF
few	.	TRBV4-1	TRBJ2-7	TGCGCCAGCAGCCAAAGGCGGACGAGCTCCTACGAGCAGTACTTC	CASSQRRTSSYEQYF
.	.	TRBV5-8	TRBJ2-3	TGTGCCAGCAGCTTAAGTCCCGACTTCTCGGATACGCAGTATTTT	CASSLSPDFSDTQYF
many	.	TRBV29-1	TRBJ2-1	TGCAGCGTTATAAGCGTGGGAGCGGGCAGCGAGCAGTTCTTC	CSVISVGAGSEQFF
.	.	TRBV7-9	TRBJ2-4	TGTGCCAGCAGCTCCCGGGGGTATAGCGACATTCAGTACTTC	CASSSRGYSDIQYF
.	.	TRBV25-1	TRBJ2-1	TGTGCCAGCAGCCGGTATGAGCAGTTCTTC	CASSRYEQFF
few	.	TRBV5-5	TRBJ2-5	TGTGCCAGCAGCTTGGTTGTACAGGGCCAAGAGACCCAGTACTTC	CASSLVVQGQETQYF
many	.	TRBV12-3/TRBV12-4	TRBJ1-4	TGTGCCAGCAGACCAAGGGGAGATGAAAAACTGTTTTTT	CASRPRGDEKLFF
.	TRBD2	TRBV5-3	TRBJ2-1	TGTGCCAGAAGGCTCACTAGCGGGGCCTACAATGAGCAGTTCTTC	CARRLTSGAYNEQFF
.	.	TRBV7-9	TRBJ2-7	TGTGCCAGCAGCTTAGGGGTGGGGGACGAGCAGTACTTC	CASSLGVGDEQYF
few	.	TRBV7-6	TRBJ1-1	TGTGCCAGCAGCTTAGGGGGGCCGGCCGTGAACACTGAAGCTTTCTTT	CASSLGGPAVNTEAFF
.	.	TRBV10-3	TRBJ1-1	TGTGCCATCAGGGACGGAGTTACAGTCATGAACACTGAAGCTTTCTTT	CAIRDGVTVMNTEAFF
.	.	TRBV7-9	TRBJ2-3	TGTGCCAGCAGCTTAGAAAGCACAGATACGCAGTATTTT	CASSLESTDTQYF